The 5 T cell receptor beta chains below come from one sample, sequenced in a study of Ad26.COV2.S vaccination and SARS-CoV-2 variants. The method was immunoSEQ multiplex PCR; TCRdb's version includes in-frame clones alone and lacks a portion of them. The table has hundreds of thousands of clones, 75% to 90% seen once. Treatment reported: roughly 19 received Ad26.COV2.S at low or high dose, single or two shots; 5 received placebo; per-sample allocation not given. The samples date from day 63 after the first vaccine or placebo injection. The sample consisted of peripheral blood, taken in a trial of Ad26.COV2.S vaccine versus placebo. The receptor set was obtained from a person between 18 and 59 years old who received the Ad26.COV2.S COVID-19 vaccine or a placebo.

In its sample, this clone was seen a few times. The gene calls are TRBV18 and TRBJ2-1, with D tentatively TRBD1 or TRBD2 (5 bases each). The germline V and J ends were trimmed by 8 bases and 5 bases, with 13 bases remaining between them. The germline CDR1 and CDR2 sequences are KGHSH and LQKENI. CDR3 size: 13 residues. CDR3 in DNA: TGTGCCAGCACCGAGGGGCAGCACAATGAGCAGTTCTTC. Encoded protein: CASTEGQHNEQFF.

The chain is built from TRBV3-1 (or the pseudogene TRBV3-2) and TRBJ1-1; weak D call: TRBD1 (6 bases). The V end was cut by 0 bases, the J end by 4 bases, with 15 bases between. Per germline, CDR1 LGHDT and CDR2 YNNKEL (reference sequence). This CDR3 comprises 16 residues. CDR3 in amino acids: CASSQDRVPGATEAFF. DNA of the CDR3: TGTGCCAGCAGCCAAGATCGGGTTCCAGGGGCCACTGAAGCTTTCTTT.

The chain recombines TRBV5-1 with TRBJ1-3; D gene uncertain. Germline V gene data show CDR1 as SGHRS and CDR2 as YFSETQ. The CDR3 sequence is 16 residues long. The V end lost 1 base, the J end lost 4 bases, and 15 bases lay between the germline ends. CDR3 sequence: CASSLPGSVGGNTIYF. The CDR3, as DNA: TGCGCCAGCAGCTTGCCCGGTTCAGTGGGCGGAAACACCATATATTTT.

Written as DNA, the CDR3 is TGTGCCAGCTCACAAGGGACAGGGAACACTGAAGCTTTCTTT. Its translation: CASSQGTGNTEAFF. The V call is TRBV18, the J call TRBJ1-1; 8 bases match TRBD1. With 4 bases clipped from V and 1 base from J, the junction kept 2 bases outside the gene matches. Germline-derived CDR1 and CDR2 are KGHSH and LQKENI. The CDR3 has 14 residues. The full variable domain, completed using reference TRBV18 and TRBJ1-1, is NAGVMQNPRHLVRRRGQEARLRCSPMKGHSHVYWYRQLPEEGLKFMVYLQKENIIDESGMPKERFSAEFPKEGPSILRIQQVVRGDSAAYFCASSQGTGNTEAFFGQGTRLTVV.

V is TRBV28 and J is TRBJ2-5; TRBD2 matches 7 bases. Losses at the gene ends were 2 bases for V and 4 bases for J; bases not matched to a gene: 7. This CDR3 has 15 residues. CDR1 is MDHEN, CDR2 SYDVKM, per germline. In DNA, the CDR3 is TGTGCCAGCAGTTTACCAGCGGGATCCATAGAGACCCAGTACTTC. It specifies CASSLPAGSIETQYF.